These T cell receptor beta chains were read from a single sample in a study of blood T cell repertoires in COVID-19. Produced via immunoSEQ multiplex PCR; TCRdb's table is partial and in-frame only. The sample shows 130,000 to 150,000 clones, 70% to 90% of them seen only once. Sequencing input: peripheral blood. The receptors were sampled from a woman between 55 and 75 years old with COVID-19, enrolled during active disease. Both conserved end residues are trimmed from each CDR3.

CDR3 protein: AWGQNNSPLH
J gene: TRBJ1-6
V gene: TRBV30

CDR3 protein: ASSYSDSYNEQF
J gene: TRBJ2-1
V gene: TRBV6-2/TRBV6-3

CDR3 protein: ASSLVVTGVGEQF
J gene: TRBJ2-1
V gene: TRBV7-8

CDR3 protein: ASSLAPAGYTGELF
J gene: TRBJ2-2
V gene: TRBV7-8

CDR3 protein: ASSITSSGANVLT
J gene: TRBJ2-6
V gene: TRBV19

CDR3 protein: ASSTGQRGGYT
J gene: TRBJ1-2
V gene: TRBV9

CDR3 protein: ASSPWQGKFTIY
J gene: TRBJ1-3
V gene: TRBV7-9

CDR3 protein: ASNRGGAGNTIY
J gene: TRBJ1-3
V gene: TRBV6-5

CDR3 protein: ASSPQGQGYYYEQY
J gene: TRBJ2-7
V gene: TRBV18

CDR3 protein: ASSPGLAGSDEQF
J gene: TRBJ2-1
V gene: TRBV7-9

CDR3 protein: AWSMAGGSTDTQY
J gene: TRBJ2-3
V gene: TRBV30

CDR3 protein: ASSSRQGSNYGYT
J gene: TRBJ1-2
V gene: TRBV6-5

CDR3 protein: ASSPHLGQGSVREQY
J gene: TRBJ2-7
V gene: TRBV5-1

CDR3 protein: ASSLSYVSAQY
J gene: TRBJ2-3
V gene: TRBV27

CDR3 protein: ASSLSGLDTEAF
J gene: TRBJ1-1
V gene: TRBV7-2

CDR3 protein: ASSSGENTEAF
J gene: TRBJ1-1
V gene: TRBV18

CDR3 protein: ASQPGQQETQY
J gene: TRBJ2-5
V gene: TRBV6-6

CDR3 protein: ASSLDRAYNEQF
J gene: TRBJ2-1
V gene: TRBV7-8

CDR3 protein: ASSLAVGGGDGYT
J gene: TRBJ1-2
V gene: TRBV7-2

CDR3 protein: ASSQGYRGNEQY
J gene: TRBJ2-7
V gene: TRBV4-2

CDR3 protein: SVDTGDGPLSLH
J gene: TRBJ1-6
V gene: TRBV29-1

CDR3 protein: ASSLVSGFGNQPQH
J gene: TRBJ1-5
V gene: TRBV5-5

CDR3 protein: ASSQPTGQSWVEQY
J gene: TRBJ2-7
V gene: TRBV4-2

CDR3 protein: ATSEYAPPGTAYSNQPQH
J gene: TRBJ1-5
V gene: TRBV24-1

CDR3 protein: ASSDDRGPGNTIY
J gene: TRBJ1-3
V gene: TRBV2

CDR3 protein: ASSVASLVDYGYT
J gene: TRBJ1-2
V gene: TRBV9

CDR3 protein: ASRGRGYGYT
J gene: TRBJ1-2
V gene: TRBV25-1

CDR3 protein: ASSEQGMNTEAF
J gene: TRBJ1-1
V gene: TRBV10-2

CDR3 protein: ASSSETVYGYT
J gene: TRBJ1-2
V gene: TRBV12-3/TRBV12-4

CDR3 protein: ASSLVFQGPQETQY
J gene: TRBJ2-5
V gene: TRBV7-2

CDR3 protein: ASSSTGTTINYGYT
J gene: TRBJ1-2
V gene: TRBV5-1

CDR3 protein: ASSLRTGAESGYT
J gene: TRBJ1-2
V gene: TRBV18

CDR3 protein: ASSSGQPNTEAF
J gene: TRBJ1-1
V gene: TRBV5-1

CDR3 protein: ASSELAGAHNEQF
J gene: TRBJ2-1
V gene: TRBV7-9

CDR3 protein: ASILAPSTGGRYTQY
J gene: TRBJ2-3
V gene: TRBV2

CDR3 protein: ATSDPSSDEQY
J gene: TRBJ2-7
V gene: TRBV24-1

CDR3 protein: ASSQELADLETQY
J gene: TRBJ2-5
V gene: TRBV14

CDR3 protein: ARGGRQNYGYT
J gene: TRBJ1-2
V gene: TRBV6-4

CDR3 protein: ATSDFGAPYQETQY
J gene: TRBJ2-5
V gene: TRBV24-1

CDR3 protein: ASRTGQPVSGANVLT
J gene: TRBJ2-6
V gene: TRBV19

CDR3 protein: ASAISGGMPGGYQETQY
J gene: TRBJ2-5
V gene: TRBV2

CDR3 protein: ASRSRQGSYEQY
J gene: TRBJ2-7
V gene: TRBV2

CDR3 protein: ASSSTGGGLYTEAF
J gene: TRBJ1-1
V gene: TRBV5-1

CDR3 protein: ASSVDGVRGNTIY
J gene: TRBJ1-3
V gene: TRBV9

CDR3 protein: ATRGQRGVTYEQY
J gene: TRBJ2-7
V gene: TRBV19

CDR3 protein: ASRSGGVGETQY
J gene: TRBJ2-5
V gene: TRBV2

CDR3 protein: ASSLRTVGEKLF
J gene: TRBJ1-4
V gene: TRBV5-1

CDR3 protein: ASRKRAGGQDRTGELF
J gene: TRBJ2-2
V gene: TRBV19

CDR3 protein: ASAGDRVHEQY
J gene: TRBJ2-7
V gene: TRBV6-5

CDR3 protein: ASSLVGASGGDTQY
J gene: TRBJ2-3
V gene: TRBV7-8

CDR3 protein: ASSPPVEGSPLH
J gene: TRBJ1-6
V gene: TRBV5-4

CDR3 protein: ASREDRANQPQH
J gene: TRBJ1-5
V gene: TRBV6-1

CDR3 protein: ASSYSIRGEQY
J gene: TRBJ2-7
V gene: TRBV6-2/TRBV6-3

CDR3 protein: ASSPRLGQGSLTGQETQY
J gene: TRBJ2-5
V gene: TRBV27

CDR3 protein: ATSVHAQALKVYEQY
J gene: TRBJ2-7
V gene: TRBV24-1

CDR3 protein: ASSQGGVNTEAF
J gene: TRBJ1-1
V gene: TRBV4-2

CDR3 protein: ASGPGGTINEQF
J gene: TRBJ2-1
V gene: TRBV12-5

CDR3 protein: ASRDAGRSTDTQY
J gene: TRBJ2-3
V gene: TRBV5-1

CDR3 protein: ASSLDTRDTEAF
J gene: TRBJ1-1
V gene: TRBV13